These T cell receptor beta chains were read from a single sample in a study of blood T cells in healthy people across ages. One entry per CDR3 protein results from TCRdb running MiXCR on the 5' RACE reads. There are about 400,000 distinct CDR3 sequences in the sample; approximately 52% occur only once, and approximately 51% lies in the top ten. Sequenced sample: blood. All receptors derive from a man aged 60-69 years in good health. The CDR3 runs from the conserved cysteine through the conserved F or W. A D gene is named only where the DNA matches it firmly. Size is omitted from some rows. Given values are once, few, many or a class for expanded clones.

clone size | D gene | J gene | V gene | CDR3 protein | CDR3 DNA
few | NA | TRBJ1-4 | TRBV6-2/TRBV6-3 | CASSRRLSTNEKLFF | TGTGCCAGCAGCCGGAGACTCTCAACTAATGAAAAACTGTTTTTT
NA | NA | TRBJ1-2 | TRBV29-1 | CSVDRSGADGYTF | TGCAGCGTTGATCGAAGCGGGGCGGATGGCTACACCTTC
NA | NA | TRBJ2-5 | TRBV4-2 | CASSEDSGQETQYF | TGTGCCAGCAGCGAAGATAGTGGACAAGAGACCCAGTACTTC
NA | TRBD1 | TRBJ1-5 | TRBV6-5 | CASRHDRVSQPQHF | TGTGCCAGCAGACATGACAGGGTTAGTCAGCCCCAGCATTTT
NA | NA | TRBJ1-5 | TRBV20-1 | CSAKEWEAGNQPQHF | TGCAGTGCTAAAGAATGGGAAGCAGGTAATCAGCCCCAGCATTTT
NA | NA | TRBJ1-2 | TRBV19 | CASSKALKASYYGYTF | TGTGCCAGTAGTAAGGCTTTAAAGGCGTCTTACTATGGCTACACCTTC
many | NA | TRBJ2-6 | TRBV28 | CASSTRQALSGANVLTF | TGTGCCAGCAGTACCCGACAGGCCCTCTCTGGGGCCAACGTCCTGACTTTC
few | NA | TRBJ2-5 | TRBV5-5 | CASSLSQYPQETQYF | TGTGCCAGCAGCTTGAGTCAGTACCCGCAAGAGACCCAGTACTTC
many | NA | TRBJ2-3 | TRBV27 | CASSIRTTRGTDTQYF | TGTGCCAGCAGCATTAGGACCACCCGGGGGACAGATACGCAGTATTTT
NA | TRBD2 | TRBJ2-7 | TRBV18 | CATSVTSVHEQYF | TGTGCCACCTCAGTGACTAGCGTTCACGAGCAGTACTTC
NA | NA | TRBJ1-1 | TRBV5-1 | CASSSPRGGGVLNTEAFF | TGCGCCAGCAGCTCGCCGAGGGGAGGAGGGGTACTGAACACTGAAGCTTTCTTT
many | NA | TRBJ1-2 | TRBV12-3/TRBV12-4 | CASSQISNYGYTF | TGTGCCAGCAGTCAGATATCTAACTATGGCTACACCTTC
NA | TRBD1 | TRBJ1-6 | TRBV5-6 | CASSGGTGGRNSPLHF | TGTGCCAGCAGCGGGGGGACAGGGGGTCGGAATTCACCCCTCCACTTT
NA | TRBD1 | TRBJ1-2 | TRBV27 | CASSPRDRNGYTF | TGTGCCAGCAGTCCCCGGGACAGGAATGGCTACACCTTC
NA | NA | TRBJ2-5 | TRBV20-1 | CSAPVVWGETQYF | TGCAGTGCCCCGGTGGTGTGGGGAGAGACCCAGTACTTC
NA | TRBD1 | TRBJ1-5 | TRBV7-9 | CASSPGTGPSGQPQHF | TGTGCCAGCAGCCCCGGGACAGGCCCCTCCGGGCAGCCCCAGCATTTT
NA | NA | TRBJ2-5 | TRBV2 | CASSQQRLQETQYF | TGTGCCAGCAGTCAACAGAGACTCCAAGAGACCCAGTACTTC
NA | NA | TRBJ1-5 | TRBV5-4 | CASSPDLGGNQPQHF | TGTGCCAGCAGCCCGGACCTGGGGGGCAATCAGCCCCAGCATTTT
NA | TRBD1 | TRBJ2-1 | TRBV20-1 | CSAFWPGQGRNEQFF | TGCAGTGCTTTCTGGCCGGGACAGGGAAGGAATGAGCAGTTCTTC
NA | NA | TRBJ2-7 | TRBV11-3 | CASSPTELSYEQYF | TGTGCCAGCAGCCCAACCGAACTATCCTACGAGCAGTACTTC
NA | NA | TRBJ2-5 | TRBV25-1 | CASSERKETQYF | TGTGCCAGCAGTGAAAGAAAAGAGACCCAGTACTTC
NA | NA | TRBJ2-1 | TRBV20-1 | CSASSSGVGQGQFF | TGCAGTGCTAGCTCCAGCGGTGTGGGGCAAGGGCAGTTCTTC
NA | NA | TRBJ2-7 | TRBV12-3/TRBV12-4 | CASRSIGYEQYF | TGTGCCAGCAGGTCCATAGGGTACGAGCAGTACTTC
many | NA | TRBJ2-7 | TRBV3-1 | CASSLNWAAYEQYF | TGTGCCAGCAGCCTGAACTGGGCTGCCTACGAGCAGTACTTC
few | TRBD2 | TRBJ2-7 | TRBV7-2 | CASSAAGGRANSNEQYF | TGTGCCAGCAGCGCAGCGGGCGGGAGGGCCAATTCGAACGAGCAGTACTTC
few | TRBD1 | TRBJ2-5 | TRBV10-3 | CAILGQGQETQYF | TGTGCCATCCTCGGACAGGGTCAAGAGACCCAGTACTTC
NA | TRBD2 | TRBJ2-3 | TRBV5-4 | CASSLVGTSGGRDTQYF | TGTGCCAGCAGCTTGGTTGGGACTAGCGGGGGGCGAGATACGCAGTATTTT
few | TRBD2 | TRBJ2-5 | TRBV3-1 | CASSQDSGLAGRWTQYF | TGTGCCAGCAGCCAAGATTCGGGACTAGCGGGACGGTGGACCCAGTACTTC
NA | TRBD1 | TRBJ2-1 | TRBV6-5 | CASSRTGYQTYNEQFF | TGTGCCAGCAGCCGGACAGGGTACCAGACCTACAATGAGCAGTTCTTC
NA | TRBD2 | TRBJ2-2 | TRBV12-3/TRBV12-4 | CASSRTSGATGELFF | TGTGCCAGCAGCCGGACTAGCGGAGCCACCGGGGAGCTGTTTTTT
NA | TRBD2 | TRBJ2-5 | TRBV5-1 | CASSLVVGGGKETQYF | TGCGCCAGCAGCTTGGTCGTTGGCGGGGGGAAAGAGACCCAGTACTTC
few | NA | TRBJ2-7 | TRBV27 | CASSFRGGPSYEQYF | TGTGCCAGCAGTTTCCGAGGGGGGCCCTCCTACGAGCAGTACTTC
NA | NA | TRBJ2-1 | TRBV12-3/TRBV12-4 | CASSSGRTSYNEQFF | TGTGCCAGCAGCTCGGGACGAACATCCTACAATGAGCAGTTCTTC
NA | NA | TRBJ2-2 | TRBV24-1 | CATSGPPGELFF | TGTGCCACCAGTGGCCCTCCCGGGGAGCTGTTTTTT
NA | NA | TRBJ2-5 | TRBV4-2 | CASSQELRGAETQYF | TGTGCCAGCAGCCAAGAGTTACGGGGAGCTGAGACCCAGTACTTC